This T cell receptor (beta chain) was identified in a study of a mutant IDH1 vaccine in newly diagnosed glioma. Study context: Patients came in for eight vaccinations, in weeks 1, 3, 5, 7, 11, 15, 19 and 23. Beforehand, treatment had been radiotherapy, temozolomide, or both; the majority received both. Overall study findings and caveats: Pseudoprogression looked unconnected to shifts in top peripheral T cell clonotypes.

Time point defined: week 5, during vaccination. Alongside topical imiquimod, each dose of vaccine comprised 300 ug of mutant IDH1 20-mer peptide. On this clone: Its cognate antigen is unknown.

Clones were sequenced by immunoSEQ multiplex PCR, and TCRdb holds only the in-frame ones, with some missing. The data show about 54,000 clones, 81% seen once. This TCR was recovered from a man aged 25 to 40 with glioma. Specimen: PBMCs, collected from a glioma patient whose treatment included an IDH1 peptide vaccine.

In DNA, the CDR3 is TGTGCCAGCGCAGGGTTCCGGGAGACCCAGTACTTC. Its protein is CASAGFRETQYF. The V and J genes are TRBV2 and TRBJ2-5; D possibly corresponds to TRBD1 (5 bases). Germline V gives CDR1 SNHLY, CDR2 FYNNEI. The V and J ends lost 8 bases and 5 bases respectively, with 12 bases between them. The CDR3 is 12 residues long.